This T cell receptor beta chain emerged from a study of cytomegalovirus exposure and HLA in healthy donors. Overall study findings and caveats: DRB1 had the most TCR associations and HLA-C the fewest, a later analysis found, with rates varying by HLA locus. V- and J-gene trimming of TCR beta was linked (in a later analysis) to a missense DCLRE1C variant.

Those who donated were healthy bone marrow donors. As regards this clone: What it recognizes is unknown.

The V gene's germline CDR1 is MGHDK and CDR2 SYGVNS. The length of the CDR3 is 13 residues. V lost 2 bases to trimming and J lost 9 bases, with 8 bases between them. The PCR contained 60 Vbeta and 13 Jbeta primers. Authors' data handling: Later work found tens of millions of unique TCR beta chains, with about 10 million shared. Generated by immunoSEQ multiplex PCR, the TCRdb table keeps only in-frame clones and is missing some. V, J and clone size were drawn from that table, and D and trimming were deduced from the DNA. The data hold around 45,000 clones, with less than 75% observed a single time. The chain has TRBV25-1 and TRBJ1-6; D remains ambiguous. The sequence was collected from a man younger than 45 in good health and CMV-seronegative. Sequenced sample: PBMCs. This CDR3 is CASSERESSPLHF. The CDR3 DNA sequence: TGTGCCAGCAGTGAACGGGAGAGTTCACCCCTCCACTTT.